A single TCR beta chain is shown here with its context. Which antigen it targets is not known. No qualities accompany the bases; no much larger clone lies one base away. Trimming takes 0 bases off V and 4 bases off J; junction bases not matched to a gene: 13. The CDR3, from cysteine to phenylalanine, totals 17 residues. The read is trimmed to its CDR3 DNA, 51 bases read in frame from base 1. Via the germline V gene (reference sequence), CDR1 is SGHNT and CDR2 YYREEE. Library method: the immunoSEQ multiplex PCR assay. As stored in TCRdb, this immuneACCESS dataset retains in-frame rearrangements with V and J assigned. A fraction of the clones does not appear; measured against another copy, unresolved V genes explain less than half of the discrepancy, and the remainder lacks a known reason. Present in this sample are over 35,000 clones, roughly 91% of which were seen just once. Of the sample, 9% to 10% is held by the ten largest clones.

The sample originates from a study of T cell changes during pregnancy in multiple sclerosis (dated by TCRdb to 2018 to 2020). For context, the study as a whole: The study examined how the T cell repertoire changed over the course of pregnancy in women with multiple sclerosis.

The V and J segments used are TRBV5-4 and TRBJ2-7; the central 7 bases match TRBD2. Source: CD8+ T cells from peripheral blood mononuclear cells, taken in the first trimester of pregnancy. This receptor was obtained from a female donor with multiple sclerosis, enrolled in a pregnancy study. The DNA reads TGTGCCAGCAGCTTGGAGGGGTGGGGCGGGAGAATATACGAGCAGTACTTC. Its protein reads: CASSLEGWGGRIYEQYF.